This passage covers 9 T cell receptor beta chains from one sample sequenced in a study of Graves' ophthalmopathy and Graves' hyperthyroidism. For repertoire sequencing, the TCR beta CDR3 regions were amplified from RNA transcripts. First-round RT-PCR employed HTBI primers, with a second-round multiplex PCR after it. TCRdb reprocessed the multiplex PCR reads via MiXCR and lists one record per CDR3 protein. The sample carries 400,000 or so distinct CDR3 sequences, about 16% recorded once. The specimen sequenced was peripheral blood. These receptors originate from a woman between 18 and 29 years old with stable Graves' hyperthyroidism.

In its sample, this clonotype was seen many times. This chain joins TRBV11-3 and TRBJ1-2; D may be TRBD1 (6 bases). Germline V gene lookup returns CDR1 SGHNT and CDR2 YENEEA. CDR3 length: 16 amino acids. Trimming cost V 1 base and J 3 bases, with 15 bases left between them. The CDR3 nucleotides are TGTGCCAGCAGCTTAGTTTTACAGGGAGGGGACTATGGCTACACCTTC. The encoded protein is CASSLVLQGGDYGYTF.

In its sample, this clonotype was seen many times. V usage is TRBV6-2 or TRBV6-3 and J usage is TRBJ2-1; D assignment may be TRBD1 or TRBD2 (5 bases each). This CDR3 has 15 amino acids. Germline assignment: CDR1 MNHEY and CDR2 SVGEGT. V lost 4 bases to trimming and J lost 5 bases, with 15 bases between them. The chain's CDR3 is CASSLRGLLNNEQFF. Here the CDR3 DNA reads TGTGCCAGCAGTTTACGGGGCCTCCTCAACAATGAGCAGTTCTTC.

CDR3 coding DNA: TGTGCCAGCAGGGACACCCGCAGGGAAGCTTTCTTT. Amino acid sequence: CASRDTRREAFF. The gene calls are TRBV6-1 and TRBJ1-1; D is possibly TRBD1 (5 bases). Germline V gene sequence: CDR1 MNHNS, CDR2 SASEGT. The V end was cut by 6 bases, the J end by 8 bases, with 13 bases between. This CDR3 is built from 12 residues.

This clonotype was recorded a few times. Possible read error: a much larger clone is one base away. The CDR3 here is CASSQTGPGETQYF. As DNA, the CDR3 is TGTGCCAGCAGCCAGACAGGGCCCGGAGAGACCCAGTACTTC. V gene TRBV7-2 combines with J gene TRBJ2-5, with 7 bases identical to TRBD1. After removal of 5 bases from V and 4 bases from J, the junction contained 7 bases not matched to a gene. The CDR3 loop spans 14 amino acids. The germline CDR1 and CDR2 sequences are SGHTA and FQGNSA.

This clonotype was seen at least ten times. The DNA for the CDR3 is TGTGCCAGCAGCGGGAAAGGGGCTATCGCAGACGAGCAGTACTTC. Protein product: CASSGKGAIADEQYF. This chain uses TRBV7-8 with TRBJ2-7, with D perhaps matching TRBD1 (5 bases). Trimming left V 5 bases short and J 5 bases short, with 19 bases between. The CDR3 covers 15 residues. The germline V gene has CDR1 SGHVS and CDR2 FQNEAQ.

This clonotype has a handful of counts. CDR3 coding DNA: TGCAGTGCTCCCCGACAGGACAGGGGGCCTGAAGCTTTCTTT. Translation: CSAPRQDRGPEAFF. The genes are TRBV20-1 and TRBJ1-1, with 11 bases fitting TRBD1. Trimming took 5 bases from V and 6 from J; bases not matched to a gene: 8. CDR1 is DFQATT and CDR2 is SNEGSKA in the germline V gene (reference sequence). The CDR3 is 14 amino acids.

This clonotype was recorded at least ten times. The genes are TRBV29-1 and TRBJ1-2; D unresolved. V was trimmed by 5 bases and J by 4 bases, leaving 11 bases between them. This CDR3 region has 12 residues. CDR1 is SQVTM, CDR2 ANQGSEA, per germline. This CDR3 is CSVSGGSYGYTF. Here the CDR3 DNA reads TGCAGCGTTAGTGGCGGCTCCTATGGCTACACCTTC.

This clonotype showed up many times. For the CDR3, the DNA is TGTGCCAGCCGACAGGAACCAAATCAGCCCCAGCATTTT. It codes for CASRQEPNQPQHF. The V and J genes are TRBV7-2 and TRBJ1-5, with D possibly matching TRBD1 (6 bases). V lost 8 bases and J 4 bases, leaving 12 bases between the germline ends. The CDR3 contains 13 residues. CDR1 is SGHTA, CDR2 FQGNSA, per germline.

This clonotype was seen repeatedly, ten times or more. V usage is TRBV7-9 and J usage is TRBJ2-5, with TRBD1 as a possible D gene (5 bases). The ends were cut back, 3 bases at V and 4 bases at J, with 15 bases in the middle. Germline V CDR1 and CDR2: SEHNR, FQNEAQ (reference sequence). CDR3 size: 15 residues. The CDR3 loop is CASSLGQGFGETQYF. CDR3 coding DNA: TGTGCCAGCAGCTTGGGGCAGGGTTTTGGAGAGACCCAGTACTTC.